This record looks at one TCR beta chain sequence and its context. Antigen: not known. These data belong to a study of beta chain features in type 1 diabetes. Overall study findings and caveats: For patients, the naive, central memory and Treg TCRB repertoires appeared more alike than for healthy donors. Among type 1 diabetes patients, VDJ junctions had fewer insertions and more deletions. Moderate but significant shortening of TCRB CDR3s was recorded in all four CD4+ subsets from Type 1 diabetes patients.

Trimming took 0 bases from V and 4 from J, leaving 12 bases between them. Germline V gives CDR1 SEHNR, CDR2 FQNEAQ (reference sequence). This CDR3 has 15 amino acids. Since all of the isolated RNA was reverse transcribed, expressed TCRB transcripts were what got sequenced. Naive, central memory and regulatory T cell samples came to a mean of approximately 3.57 million reads. TCRdb's copy holds only in-frame clones and misses some; the assay was immunoSEQ multiplex PCR. This table holds a few hundred thousand clones, around 13% found once. The receptor comes from a young man in good health. The chain uses TRBV7-9 and TRBJ1-1, with a weak D call TRBD1 (6 bases). Sequenced sample: central memory CD4+ T cells from blood. The DNA of the CDR3 is TGTGCCAGCAGCTTAGCGACAGGCTCTGCCACTGAAGCTTTCTTT. Translation gives CASSLATGSATEAFF.